The TCR beta chain under discussion was sequenced for a study of OX40 agonist ivuxolimab in advanced cancers. Across the study: Earlier treatment with anti-PD-1, anti-PD-L1 or anti-CTLA-4 was permitted, and around 36% had received some.

Repertoires were generated with immunoSEQ multiplex PCR, while TCRdb's copy carries only in-frame clones and drops some. The top ten clones hold less than 9.5% of a sample with tens of thousands of clones, 70% to 85% of them seen once. CDR3 size: 15 residues. Losses at the gene ends were 3 bases for V and 4 bases for J; bases not matched to a gene: 6. Germline values: CDR1 MGHDK, CDR2 SYGVNS. The TCR comes from an adult with an advanced solid tumor such as melanoma, head and neck, liver or kidney cancer. J is TRBJ2-7 and V is TRBV25-1; TRBD1 matches 10 bases. This specimen consisted of CD4+ or CD8+ T cells sorted from blood, obtained in a trial of the OX40 agonist ivuxolimab. The CDR3 sequence is CASSDPGQGSYEQYF. Written as DNA, the CDR3 is TGTGCCAGCAGTGACCCGGGACAGGGGTCTTACGAGCAGTACTTC.